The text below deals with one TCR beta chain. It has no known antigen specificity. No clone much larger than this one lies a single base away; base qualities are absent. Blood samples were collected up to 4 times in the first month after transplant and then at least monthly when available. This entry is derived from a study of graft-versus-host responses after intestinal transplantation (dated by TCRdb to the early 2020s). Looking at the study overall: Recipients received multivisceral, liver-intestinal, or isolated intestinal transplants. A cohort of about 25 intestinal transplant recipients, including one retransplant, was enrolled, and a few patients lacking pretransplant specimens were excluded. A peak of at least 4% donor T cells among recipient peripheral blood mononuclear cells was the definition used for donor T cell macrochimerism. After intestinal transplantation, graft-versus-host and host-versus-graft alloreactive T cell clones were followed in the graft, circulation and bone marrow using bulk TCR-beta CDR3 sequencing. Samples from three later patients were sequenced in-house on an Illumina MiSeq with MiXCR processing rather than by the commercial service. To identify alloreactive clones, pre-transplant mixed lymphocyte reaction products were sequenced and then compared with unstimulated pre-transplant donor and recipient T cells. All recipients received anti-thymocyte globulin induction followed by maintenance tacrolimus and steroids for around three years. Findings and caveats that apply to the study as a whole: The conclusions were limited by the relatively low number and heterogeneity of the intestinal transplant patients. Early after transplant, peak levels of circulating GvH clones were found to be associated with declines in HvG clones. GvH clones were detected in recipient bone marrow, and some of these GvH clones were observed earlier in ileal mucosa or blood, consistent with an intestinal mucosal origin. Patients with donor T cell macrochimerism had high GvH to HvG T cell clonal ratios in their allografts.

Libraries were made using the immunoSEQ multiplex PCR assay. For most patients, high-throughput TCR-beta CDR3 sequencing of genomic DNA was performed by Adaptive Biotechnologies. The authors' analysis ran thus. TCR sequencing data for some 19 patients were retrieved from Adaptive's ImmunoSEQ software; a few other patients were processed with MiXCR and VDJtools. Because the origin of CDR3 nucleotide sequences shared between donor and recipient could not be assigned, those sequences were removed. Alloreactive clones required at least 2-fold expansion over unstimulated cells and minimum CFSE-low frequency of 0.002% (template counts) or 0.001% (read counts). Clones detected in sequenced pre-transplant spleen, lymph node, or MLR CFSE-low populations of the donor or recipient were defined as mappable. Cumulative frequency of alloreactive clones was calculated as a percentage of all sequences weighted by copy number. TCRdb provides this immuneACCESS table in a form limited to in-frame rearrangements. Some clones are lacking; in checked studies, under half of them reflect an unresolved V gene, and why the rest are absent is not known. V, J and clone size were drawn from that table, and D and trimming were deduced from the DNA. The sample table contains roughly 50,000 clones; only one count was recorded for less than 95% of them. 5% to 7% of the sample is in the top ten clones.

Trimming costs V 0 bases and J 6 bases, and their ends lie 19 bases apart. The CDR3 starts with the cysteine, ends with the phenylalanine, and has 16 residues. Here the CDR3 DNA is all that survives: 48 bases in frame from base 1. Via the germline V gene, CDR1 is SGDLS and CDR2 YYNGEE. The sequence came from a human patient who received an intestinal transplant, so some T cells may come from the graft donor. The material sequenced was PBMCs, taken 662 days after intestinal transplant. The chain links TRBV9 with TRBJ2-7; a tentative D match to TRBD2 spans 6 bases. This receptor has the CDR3 CASSVASSVGGGEQYF. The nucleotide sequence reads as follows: TGTGCCAGCAGCGTAGCCTCCAGCGTGGGAGGAGGCGAGCAGTACTTC.